This T cell receptor beta chain was captured by sequencing in a study of blood T cell repertoires in COVID-19. The CDR3 extends over 13 amino acids. V was pared by 7 bases and J by 3 bases, with 15 bases between. Germline V gives CDR1 SQVTM, CDR2 ANQGSEA. Some clones are missing from TCRdb's copy, which holds only in-frame ones; the method was immunoSEQ multiplex PCR. The table shows under 45,000 clones, with about nine tenths occurring only once. J is TRBJ2-5 and V is TRBV29-1; D is perhaps TRBD2 (7 bases). The receptor's source is a man aged 60 to 75 with active COVID-19. The sequenced material came from peripheral blood. Written as DNA, the CDR3 is TGCAGCGACCAGCGCGGGGGCGAAGAGACCCAGTACTTC. Translated, it gives CSDQRGGEETQYF.